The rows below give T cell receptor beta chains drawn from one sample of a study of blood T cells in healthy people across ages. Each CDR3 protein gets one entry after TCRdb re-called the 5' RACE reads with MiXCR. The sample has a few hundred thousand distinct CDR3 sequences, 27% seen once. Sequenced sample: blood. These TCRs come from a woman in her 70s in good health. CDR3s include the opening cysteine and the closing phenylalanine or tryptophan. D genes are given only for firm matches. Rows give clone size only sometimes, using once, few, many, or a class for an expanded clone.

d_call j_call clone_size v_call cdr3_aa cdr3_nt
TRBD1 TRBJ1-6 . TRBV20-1 CSAIRDRGNSPLHF TGCAGTGCTATCCGGGACAGGGGTAATTCACCCCTCCACTTT
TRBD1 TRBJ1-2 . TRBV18 CASSPTGTGVSSYGYTF TGTGCCAGCTCACCTACCGGGACAGGGGTCTCCAGCTATGGCTACACCTTC
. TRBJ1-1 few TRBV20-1 CSANPRRLQGEAFF TGCAGTGCTAATCCTAGGAGACTTCAGGGGGAAGCTTTCTTT
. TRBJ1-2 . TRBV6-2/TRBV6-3 CASSYSSYYGYTF TGTGCCAGCAGTTACTCTTCCTACTATGGCTACACCTTC
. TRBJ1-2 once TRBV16 CASSQFQADYGYTF TGTGCCAGCAGCCAATTCCAGGCGGACTATGGCTACACCTTC
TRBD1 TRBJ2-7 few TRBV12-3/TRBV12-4 CASSRDSISYEQYF TGTGCCAGCAGCCGGGACAGCATATCCTACGAGCAGTACTTC
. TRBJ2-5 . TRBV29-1 CSVGVGRETQYF TGCAGCGTTGGGGTAGGGAGAGAGACCCAGTACTTC
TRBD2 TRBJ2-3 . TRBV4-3 CASSQDLRGGSADTQYF TGCGCCAGCAGCCAAGATCTGCGGGGGGGCTCAGCAGATACGCAGTATTTT
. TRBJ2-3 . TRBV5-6 CASSLTRGRSTQYF TGTGCCAGCAGCTTGACTAGAGGGAGGAGTACGCAGTATTTT
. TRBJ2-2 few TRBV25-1 CASSGIGGTGELFF TGTGCCAGCAGTGGAATAGGTGGAACCGGGGAGCTGTTTTTT
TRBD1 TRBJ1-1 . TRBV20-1 CSAAQGNEAFF TGCAGTGCTGCACAGGGGAATGAAGCTTTCTTT
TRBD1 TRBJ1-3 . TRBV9 CASSPRGVDRGAGNTIYF TGTGCCAGCAGCCCACGTGGAGTTGACAGGGGTGCTGGAAACACCATATATTTT
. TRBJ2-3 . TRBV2 CASSLGLSRTDTQYF TGTGCCAGCAGTCTGGGGTTGAGTAGGACAGATACGCAGTATTTT
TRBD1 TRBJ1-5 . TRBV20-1 CSARVQGDQPQHF TGCAGTGCTAGAGTGCAGGGGGATCAGCCCCAGCATTTT
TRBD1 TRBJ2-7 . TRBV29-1 CSVGGGTGGTYEQYF TGCAGCGTTGGCGGAGGGACAGGGGGGACGTACGAGCAGTACTTC
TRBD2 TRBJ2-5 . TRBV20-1 CSVLGLAGRVSETQYF TGCAGTGTCCTGGGACTAGCGGGGCGGGTATCGGAGACCCAGTACTTC
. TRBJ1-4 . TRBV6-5 CASSPGRRANEKLFF TGTGCCAGCAGTCCCGGACGGAGGGCTAATGAAAAACTGTTTTTT
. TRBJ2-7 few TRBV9 CASSVEHLRGTVQYF TGTGCCAGCAGCGTAGAACACCTCCGGGGGACCGTGCAGTACTTC
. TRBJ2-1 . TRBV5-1 CASSPLATYNEQFF TGCGCCAGCAGCCCGCTAGCGACCTACAATGAGCAGTTCTTC
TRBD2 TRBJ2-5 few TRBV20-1 CSALSGRMKETQYF TGCAGTGCTCTTAGCGGGCGCATGAAAGAGACCCAGTACTTC
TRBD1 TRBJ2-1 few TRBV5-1 CASRPGQGSEQFF TGCGCCAGCAGGCCGGGACAGGGGAGTGAGCAGTTCTTC
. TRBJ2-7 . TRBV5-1 CASSSLAGVDSYEQYF TGCGCCAGCAGCTCCTTGGCAGGCGTTGACTCCTACGAGCAGTACTTC
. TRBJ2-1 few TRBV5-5 CASSLWGRGRNEQFF TGTGCCAGCAGCTTGTGGGGCAGGGGTCGGAATGAGCAGTTCTTC
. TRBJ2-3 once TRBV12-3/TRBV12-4 CASSFLGQDMNTQYF TGTGCCAGCAGTTTTCTTGGGCAAGATATGAATACGCAGTATTTT
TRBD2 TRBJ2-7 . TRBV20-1 CSARVLIKSGGAYEQYF TGCAGTGCTAGAGTTCTCATTAAGAGCGGGGGAGCCTACGAGCAGTACTTC
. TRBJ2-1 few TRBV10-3 CAIDEGPYNEQFF TGTGCCATCGACGAGGGGCCCTACAATGAGCAGTTCTTC
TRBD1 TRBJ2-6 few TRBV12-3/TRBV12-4 CASTETGSGANVLTF TGTGCCAGCACCGAGACAGGGTCTGGGGCCAACGTCCTGACTTTC
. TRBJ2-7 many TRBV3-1 CASSQERVREQYF TGTGCCAGCAGCCAAGAGCGAGTGCGAGAGCAGTACTTC
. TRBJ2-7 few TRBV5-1 CASSSTDSYEQYF TGCGCCAGCAGCTCAACGGATTCCTACGAGCAGTACTTC
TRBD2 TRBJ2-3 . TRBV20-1 CSARSGDTQYF TGCAGTGCTCGTAGCGGGGATACGCAGTATTTT
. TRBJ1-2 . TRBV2 CASSRDREGGYTF TGTGCCAGCAGTCGGGATCGGGAAGGAGGCTACACCTTC
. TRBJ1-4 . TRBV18 CASSPVTGISEKLFF TGTGCCAGCTCACCCGTTACAGGGATTAGTGAAAAACTGTTTTTT
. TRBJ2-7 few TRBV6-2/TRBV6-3 CASSQQPSGAEQYF TGTGCCAGCAGTCAACAACCGTCTGGTGCCGAGCAGTACTTC
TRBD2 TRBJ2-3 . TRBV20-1 CSALAGGSSTDTQYF TGCAGTGCTCTAGCGGGGGGAAGTAGTACAGATACGCAGTATTTT
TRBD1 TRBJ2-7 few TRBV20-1 CSAPTSDRAYEQYF TGCAGTGCTCCTACCTCGGACAGGGCTTACGAGCAGTACTTC
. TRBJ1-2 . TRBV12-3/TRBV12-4 CAGSLENYGYTF TGTGCCGGCAGTTTAGAGAACTATGGCTACACCTTC
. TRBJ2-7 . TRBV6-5 CASSYSGDGVYEQYF TGTGCCAGCAGTTACTCGGGGGACGGGGTCTACGAGCAGTACTTC
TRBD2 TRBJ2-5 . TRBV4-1 CASSRPTGLEKTQYF TGCGCCAGCAGCCGACCGACTGGACTAGAAAAGACCCAGTACTTC
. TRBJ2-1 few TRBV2 CASNKGGGRYNEQFF TGTGCCAGCAATAAGGGCGGGGGCCGCTACAATGAGCAGTTCTTC
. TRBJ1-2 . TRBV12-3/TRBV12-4 CASSSTGTHYGYTF TGTGCCAGCAGTTCTACCGGGACACACTATGGCTACACCTTC
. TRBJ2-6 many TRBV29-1 CSVWATGAGANVLTF TGCAGCGTTTGGGCAACCGGGGCTGGGGCCAACGTCCTGACTTTC
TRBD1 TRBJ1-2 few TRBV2 CASSALGQLVYGGYTF TGTGCCAGCAGTGCGCTGGGACAGCTAGTGTATGGTGGCTACACCTTC
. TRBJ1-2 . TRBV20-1 CSATPGADTNYGYTF TGCAGTGCTACACCTGGCGCAGATACTAACTATGGCTACACCTTC
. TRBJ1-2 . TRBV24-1 CATSDAVNGYTF TGTGCCACCAGTGATGCGGTGAATGGCTACACCTTC
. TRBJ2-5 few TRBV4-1 CASSQVISLATYQETQYF TGCGCCAGCAGCCAAGTAATTTCGCTAGCGACGTACCAAGAGACCCAGTACTTC
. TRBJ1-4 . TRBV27 CASSLFRVGLGEEKLFF TGTGCCAGCAGTTTATTTAGAGTGGGGCTCGGGGAAGAAAAACTGTTTTTT
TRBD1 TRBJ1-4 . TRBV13 CASSQGQFVEKLFF TGTGCCAGCAGCCAGGGACAGTTTGTGGAAAAACTGTTTTTT
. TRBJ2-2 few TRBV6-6 CASRDTLNTGELFF TGTGCCAGCCGGGACACCCTTAACACCGGGGAGCTGTTTTTT
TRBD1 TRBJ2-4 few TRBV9 CASSVGDRGTQYF TGTGCCAGCAGCGTAGGAGACAGGGGGACTCAGTACTTC
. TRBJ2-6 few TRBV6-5 CASSYVGRGANVLTF TGTGCCAGCAGTTATGTGGGGCGAGGGGCCAACGTCCTGACTTTC
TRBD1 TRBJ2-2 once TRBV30 CAWSVQGYGGELFF TGTGCCTGGAGTGTACAGGGGTACGGTGGGGAGCTGTTTTTT
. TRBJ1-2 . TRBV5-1 CATGGGDSANYGYTF TGCGCCACTGGAGGGGGTGATTCGGCTAACTATGGCTACACCTTC
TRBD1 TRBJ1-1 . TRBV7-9 CASSLGDDRGTMNTEAFF TGTGCCAGCAGCTTAGGGGATGACAGGGGAACCATGAACACTGAAGCTTTCTTT